The text below deals with one TCR beta chain. What it binds is not known. The CDR3 has 14 amino acids. Germline V gene data show CDR1 as SNHLY and CDR2 as FYNNEI. The V gene end was trimmed by 8 bases and the J gene end by 4 bases; junction bases not matched to a gene: 9. This sample was taken from a study of cytomegalovirus exposure and HLA in healthy donors. Regarding the study as a whole: Many donors shared some public TCRs, even though most TCR sequences were rare.

The PCR contained 60 Vbeta and 13 Jbeta primers. This table comes from immunoSEQ multiplex PCR, and its TCRdb copy is limited to in-frame clones, with some not included. The data contain approximately 140,000 clones, roughly 80% of them singletons. The clonotype originates from a man in his forties in good health and CMV-seropositive. V and J are TRBV2 and TRBJ2-3; 7 bases map to TRBD2. Sequences were obtained from PBMCs. DNA of the CDR3: TGTGCCAGCCGAATGGGCGGGAGTGCAGATACGCAGTATTTT. Protein sequence: CASRMGGSADTQYF.